Presented here are 30 T cell receptor beta chains from one specimen sequenced in a study of blood T cell repertoires in COVID-19. The repertoire was sequenced with immunoSEQ multiplex PCR; TCRdb's copy has only in-frame clones and lacks some. Here the sample spans around 310,000 clones, about 91% being singletons. The sequencing sample was made of PBMCs or T cells enriched from blood (not recorded which). The receptors derive from a woman aged 40 to 50 who had recovered from COVID-19.

This clone was seen just once. The J gene is TRBJ1-4, the V gene TRBV4-3; D gene uncertain. V was cut by 0 bases and J by 8 bases, with 16 bases left in between. The germline CDR1 and CDR2 sequences are LGHNA and YSLEER. This CDR3 is 16 amino acids long. In DNA form, the CDR3 reads TGCGCCAGCAGCCAAGATACGACTCATATTCAGGAAAAACTGTTTTTT. It is translated as CASSQDTTHIQEKLFF.

The genes are TRBV2 and TRBJ2-7, with 11 bases lining up with TRBD2. The CDR3 length is 12 residues. The junction had 1 base not matched to a gene; V was cut back by 5 bases and J by 7 bases. Germline CDR1 is SNHLY and CDR2 is FYNNEI. The CDR3 coding sequence is TGTGCCAGCAGTCCTAGCGGGGGGGAGCAGTACTTC. It translates to CASSPSGGEQYF.

The chain combines TRBV5-4 with TRBJ2-5, with TRBD2 matching over 12 bases. Losses at the gene ends were 5 bases for V and 4 bases for J; bases not matched to a gene: 6. The CDR3 spans 15 residues. The V gene's germline CDR1 is SGHNT and CDR2 YYREEE (reference sequence). The CDR3 spells CASSRTSGIPETQYF. For the CDR3, the DNA is TGTGCCAGCAGTCGGACTAGCGGGATCCCAGAGACCCAGTACTTC.

V gene TRBV4-1 combines with J gene TRBJ2-1; 9 nucleotides align to TRBD2. V lost 0 bases to trimming and J lost 4 bases; unmatched junction nucleotides: 7. The germline CDR1 and CDR2 sequences are MGHRA and YSYEKL. The CDR3 is 17 residues long. CDR3 residues: CASSQEGLAGTYNEQFF. The CDR3 DNA sequence: TGCGCCAGCAGCCAAGAAGGGCTAGCGGGGACTTACAATGAGCAGTTCTTC.

The rearrangement joins TRBV6-5 to TRBJ2-2, with 8 nucleotides matching TRBD1. Trimming cost V 4 bases and J 7 bases; bases outside gene matches: 5. The CDR3 spans 14 residues. Germline V lookup: CDR1 MNHEY, CDR2 SVGAGI. The CDR3: CASSLTGVGGELFF. The DNA of the CDR3 is TGTGCCAGCAGTTTGACAGGGGTTGGCGGGGAGCTGTTTTTT.

As for this clone: A junction end diverges from the germline sequence, so it may reflect a read error. V and J are TRBV3-1 (or the pseudogene TRBV3-2) and TRBJ2-5; 13 bases are shared with TRBD2. Germline-derived CDR1 and CDR2 are LGHDT and YNNKEL (reference sequence). The CDR3 is 16 residues long. DNA for the CDR3: TGTGCCAGCAGCCTTCGGACTAGCGGGGGTCAAGGGACCCAGTACTTC. Amino acid sequence: CASSLRTSGGQGTQYF.

CDR3 in amino acids: CASSYSYTASGNTIYF. As DNA, the CDR3 is TGTGCCAGCAGTTACTCGTACACAGCTTCTGGAAACACCATATATTTT. The chain recombines TRBV6-5 with TRBJ1-3; D is uncertain. The length of the CDR3 is 16 residues. V dropped 0 bases and J dropped 1 base, with 10 bases sitting between them. In germline, CDR1 is MNHEY, CDR2 SVGAGI.

This chain uses TRBV10-1 with TRBJ2-1, with 8 bases lining up with TRBD1. In germline, CDR1 is WNHNN, CDR2 SYGVQD (reference sequence). V lost 10 bases and J lost 6; bases outside the gene matches: 8. The CDR3 runs 13 residues. In DNA, the CDR3 is TGCGCCACCGCGGACAGGGACCCCAATGAGCAGTTCTTC. Translation gives CATADRDPNEQFF.

The chain recombines TRBV5-6 with TRBJ1-5; unclear D gene. The CDR3 covers 13 residues. The V end was cut by 4 bases, the J end by 5 bases, with 10 bases between. Per the germline V gene, CDR1 is SGHDT and CDR2 is YYEEEE. The CDR3 is CASSLGIDQPQHF. The CDR3 DNA sequence: TGTGCCAGCAGCCTGGGTATCGATCAGCCCCAGCATTTT.

The CDR3 loop reads CASSLGLAGPYNEQFF. CDR3 sequence (DNA): TGTGCCAGCAGCTTGGGGCTAGCGGGACCATACAATGAGCAGTTCTTC. The chain carries TRBV5-4 and TRBJ2-1; 9 bases are shared with TRBD2. The trim removed 0 bases at V and 4 bases at J, leaving 5 bases unmatched. The CDR3 has 16 residues. Germline V gives CDR1 SGHNT, CDR2 YYREEE (reference sequence).

The chain links TRBV29-1 to TRBJ2-7; 8 bases agree with TRBD1. The V gene's germline CDR1 is SQVTM and CDR2 ANQGSEA. The CDR3 is made up of 13 amino acids. Trimming removed 3 bases from V and 0 bases from J; junction bases left unmatched: 1. The CDR3 sequence: CSVDGQGSYEQYF. In nucleotides, the CDR3 is TGCAGCGTTGATGGACAGGGCTCCTACGAGCAGTACTTC.

The chain links TRBV7-2 to TRBJ1-2; 7 bases fit TRBD1. From germline, CDR1 is SGHTA and CDR2 FQGNSA. This CDR3 region has 14 residues. V was clipped by 4 bases and J by 3 bases; unmatched bases: 5. The DNA of the CDR3 is TGTGCCAGCAGCTCGACAGGGACCGACTATGGCTACACCTTC. Amino acids: CASSSTGTDYGYTF.

The chain combines TRBV6-2 or TRBV6-3 with TRBJ1-2, with 9 positions matching TRBD1. CDR3 length: 15 residues. Losses at the gene ends were 2 bases for V and 4 bases for J; bases not matched to a gene: 5. Germline CDR1 MNHEY, CDR2 SVGEGT. CDR3 residues: CASSYLGQGTYGYTF. CDR3 nucleotides: TGTGCCAGCAGTTACCTAGGACAGGGGACCTATGGCTACACCTTC.

The V gene is TRBV7-6, the J gene TRBJ2-3, with TRBD2 matching 11 bases. This CDR3 spans 15 amino acids. V gave up 2 bases and J gave up 5 bases; unmatched junction bases: 3. The germline V gene encodes CDR1 SGHVS and CDR2 FNYEAQ. CDR3 sequence: CASSLLAGGEDTQYF. As DNA, the CDR3 is TGTGCCAGCAGCTTACTAGCGGGAGGCGAAGATACGCAGTATTTT. Based on the CDR3 plus reference TRBV7-6 and TRBJ2-3, the full variable domain is GAGVSQSPRYKVTKRGQDVALRCDPISGHVSLYWYRQALGQGPEFLTYFNYEAQQDKSGLPNDRFSAERPEGSISTLTIQRTEQRDSAMYRCASSLLAGGEDTQYFGPGTRLTVL.

The chain joins TRBV29-1 to TRBJ2-7, with TRBD1 matching over 7 bases. Germline V gene lookup returns CDR1 SQVTM and CDR2 ANQGSEA. Trimming cost V 4 bases and J 5 bases; bases outside gene matches: 8. The CDR3 is 13 amino acids. The CDR3 is CSVGRGGVNEQYF. CDR3 bases: TGCAGCGTTGGTAGAGGGGGCGTAAACGAGCAGTACTTC.

This chain joins TRBV4-1 and TRBJ2-5; a weak D match, TRBD2 (5 bases). The CDR3 runs to 16 residues. V lost 1 base and J lost 1, with 13 bases in between. CDR1 and CDR2 (germline): MGHRA, YSYEKL. The CDR3 DNA is TGCGCCAGCAGCCAAGGATCGGGGATCCTCCAAGAGACCCAGTACTTC. Its translation: CASSQGSGILQETQYF.

This clone turned up a few times. This chain links TRBV6-6 with TRBJ1-1, with 9 bases that match TRBD1. J was trimmed by 5 bases and V by 4 bases; bases with no gene match: 5. This CDR3 comprises 14 residues. Germline CDR1 MNHNY, CDR2 SVGAGI (reference sequence). CDR3 coding DNA: TGTGCCAGCAGTTCCATGGACAGGGGAACTGAAGCTTTCTTT. Translating it yields CASSSMDRGTEAFF.

Turning to this clone: At the DNA level, this CDR3 is encoded by other sequences in the same sample as well. The rearrangement uses TRBV5-1 and TRBJ1-6; maybe TRBD1 (6 bases). This CDR3 has 13 amino acids. Germline values: CDR1 SGHRS, CDR2 YFSETQ. Trimming removed 4 bases from V and 6 bases from J, with 8 bases in between. CDR3 amino acids: CASSRDTNSPLHF. The CDR3 coding sequence is TGCGCCAGCAGCCGGGACACTAATTCACCCCTCCACTTT. Filled out from reference TRBV5-1 and TRBJ1-6, the complete variable domain reads KAGVTQTPRYLIKTRGQQVTLSCSPISGHRSVSWYQQTPGQGLQFLFEYFSETQRNKGNFPGRFSGRQFSNSRSEMNVSTLELGDSALYLCASSRDTNSPLHFGNGTRLTVT.

This chain connects TRBV5-1 to TRBJ2-7; maybe TRBD2 (5 bases). Germline CDR1 SGHRS, CDR2 YFSETQ. Trimming removed 0 bases at V and 6 bases at J, with 13 bases between. The CDR3 sequence is 14 residues long. CDR3 DNA: TGCGCCAGCAGCTTGGTCGGGGTGGGCAGCGAGCAGTACTTC. As protein: CASSLVGVGSEQYF.

The chain employs TRBV30 and TRBJ2-1; D perhaps matches TRBD2 (5 bases). CDR1 GTSNPN and CDR2 SVGIG come from the germline V gene (reference sequence). The CDR3 contains 14 residues. The V gene lost 2 bases and the J gene lost 9 bases, with 17 bases spanning the gap. The CDR3 loop reads CAWSTSLLVGEQFF. The CDR3 DNA reads as TGTGCCTGGAGTACCTCTCTACTAGTTGGTGAGCAGTTCTTC.

The chain uses TRBV10-3 and TRBJ2-1; possibly TRBD2 for D (7 bases). CDR1 and CDR2 (germline): ENHRY, SYGVKD. CDR3 size: 16 residues. V lost 8 bases to trimming and J lost 0 bases, with 17 bases between them. CDR3 amino acids: CAIGGLAENSYNEQFF. The CDR3 DNA reads TGTGCCATCGGGGGGCTAGCGGAGAACTCCTACAATGAGCAGTTCTTC.

The gene calls are TRBV28 and TRBJ1-6, with 7 bases fitting TRBD1. CDR3 length: 15 residues. Germline CDR1 and CDR2: MDHEN and SYDVKM. Trimming removed 4 bases from V and 7 bases from J; junction bases left unmatched: 7. The chain's CDR3 is CASSSLLGQNSPLHF. CDR3 coding DNA: TGTGCCAGCAGTTCGCTTTTGGGACAGAATTCACCCCTCCACTTT. Full variable domain (rest looked up from reference TRBV28 and TRBJ1-6): DVKVTQSSRYLVKRTGEKVFLECVQDMDHENMFWYRQDPGLGLRLIYFSYDVKMKEKGDIPEGYSVSREKKERFSLILESASTNQTSMYLCASSSLLGQNSPLHFGNGTRLTVT.

The CDR3 nucleotides are TGTGCCAGCAGCTTTAGCGGAAACACCGGGGAGCTGTTTTTT. It encodes CASSFSGNTGELFF. V is TRBV9 and J is TRBJ2-2, with a weak D call TRBD2 (6 bases). The CDR3 totals 14 residues. The germline CDR1 and CDR2 sequences are SGDLS and YYNGEE. Trimming cost V 4 bases and J 2 bases, with 9 bases left between them.

The chain combines TRBV20-1 with TRBJ2-1, with D unresolved. This CDR3 has 11 residues. V was clipped by 6 bases and J by 8 bases, with 11 bases between them. Germline CDR1 reads DFQATT; CDR2 reads SNEGSKA (reference sequence). The CDR3 reads CSAPITDEQFF. CDR3 coding DNA: TGCAGTGCCCCGATTACAGATGAGCAGTTCTTC.

This sequence joins TRBV7-3 and TRBJ1-1; TRBD1 is a possible D gene (6 bases). This CDR3 is built from 13 residues. V shed 5 bases and J shed 4 bases, with 11 bases lying between them. The germline V gene has CDR1 SGHTA and CDR2 FQGTGA. The chain's CDR3 is CASSITGSTEAFF. CDR3 bases: TGTGCCAGCAGCATTACAGGGTCCACTGAAGCTTTCTTT.

This chain connects TRBV18 to TRBJ2-1, with D possibly TRBD1 on 5 matching bases. Germline assignment: CDR1 KGHSH and CDR2 LQKENI. The length of the CDR3 is 15 residues. V lost 6 bases and J lost 2, with 14 bases in between. CDR3 nucleotides: TGTGCCAGCTCGTGGACCGTAGGGGCCTACAATGAGCAGTTCTTC. It is translated as CASSWTVGAYNEQFF.

The V call is TRBV7-6, the J call TRBJ1-2, with D tentatively TRBD1 (6 bases). In germline, CDR1 is SGHVS, CDR2 FNYEAQ. This CDR3 spans 14 amino acids. V lost 7 bases, J lost 3 bases, and 15 bases lay in between. In DNA, the CDR3 is TGTGCCAGCACCACAAAGGGGGATTACTATGGCTACACCTTC. Encoded protein: CASTTKGDYYGYTF.

This chain uses TRBV7-9 with TRBJ1-4, with 9 bases lining up with TRBD1. The CDR3 length is 19 residues. The V gene's germline CDR1 is SEHNR and CDR2 FQNEAQ (reference sequence). V shed 5 bases, J shed 4 bases, and the junction held 17 bases outside the gene matches. The DNA of the CDR3 is TGTGCCAGCAGCGGTCACAGGGGGCGCAGCTGGGGATATAATGAAAAACTGTTTTTT. Residues: CASSGHRGRSWGYNEKLFF.

The chain uses TRBV27 and TRBJ1-5; the D is unclear. Germline V lookup: CDR1 MNHEY, CDR2 SMNVEV (reference sequence). Trimming left V 5 bases short and J 2 bases short, with 16 bases between. The CDR3 spans 16 residues. CDR3 residues: CASSRGSLGGNQPQHF. In nucleotides, the CDR3 is TGTGCCAGCAGTCGAGGGTCCCTCGGGGGCAATCAGCCCCAGCATTTT.

The rearrangement joins TRBV5-1 to TRBJ1-2; 10 bases are a match to TRBD1. The V gene end was trimmed by 0 bases and the J gene end by 4 bases; junction bases not matched to a gene: 9. Germline CDR1 and CDR2: SGHRS and YFSETQ. The CDR3 spans 17 residues. The CDR3 DNA reads TGCGCCAGCAGCTTGGACCCGACAGGGGGCTATATCTATGGCTACACCTTC. Amino acid sequence: CASSLDPTGGYIYGYTF. The full variable domain, in which reference TRBV5-1 and TRBJ1-2 provide the parts outside the CDR3, is KAGVTQTPRYLIKTRGQQVTLSCSPISGHRSVSWYQQTPGQGLQFLFEYFSETQRNKGNFPGRFSGRQFSNSRSEMNVSTLELGDSALYLCASSLDPTGGYIYGYTFGSGTRLTVV.